The present entry profiles one TCR beta chain with its context. What it binds is unknown. This entry is derived from a study of blood T cells in healthy people across ages. With a J-beta primer mix and a sample-barcoded 5' primer, a second PCR ran 7 to 11 cycles. A single record per CDR3 protein comes from TCRdb applying MiXCR to the 5' RACE reads. The sample records fewer than 1.5 million distinct CDR3 sequences, 42% being singletons. CDR3 size: 18 residues. Germline values: CDR1 SGHVS, CDR2 FQNEAQ. Germline trimming cut 1 base from V and 5 bases from J; bases unmatched to any gene: 16. The study recruited healthy Caucasian donors from Russia who were aged about 6 to 90. Study-wide findings and caveats: Any conclusive comparison of naive versus antigen-experienced cells was prevented by using unsorted PBMCs.

The sequenced sample consisted of blood. The J gene is TRBJ1-2, the V gene TRBV7-8, with 7 positions matching TRBD1. The receptor was isolated from a woman under 30 in good health. CDR3 nucleotide sequence: TGTGCCAGCAGCTTAGAGGACAGGACCCTTCCCAACTTTTATGGCTACACCTTC. This translates into CASSLEDRTLPNFYGYTF.